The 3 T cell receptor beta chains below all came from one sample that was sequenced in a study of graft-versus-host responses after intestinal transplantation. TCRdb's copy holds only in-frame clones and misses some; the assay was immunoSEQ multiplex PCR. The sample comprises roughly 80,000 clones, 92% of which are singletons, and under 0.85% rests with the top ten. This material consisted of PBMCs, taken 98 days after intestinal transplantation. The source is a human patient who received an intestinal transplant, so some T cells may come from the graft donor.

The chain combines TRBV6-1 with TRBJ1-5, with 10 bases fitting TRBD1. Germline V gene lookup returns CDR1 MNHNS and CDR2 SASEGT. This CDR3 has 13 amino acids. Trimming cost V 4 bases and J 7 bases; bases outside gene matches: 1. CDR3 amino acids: CASSVDRGQPQHF. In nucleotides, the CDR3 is TGTGCCAGCAGTGTGGACAGGGGGCAGCCCCAGCATTTT.

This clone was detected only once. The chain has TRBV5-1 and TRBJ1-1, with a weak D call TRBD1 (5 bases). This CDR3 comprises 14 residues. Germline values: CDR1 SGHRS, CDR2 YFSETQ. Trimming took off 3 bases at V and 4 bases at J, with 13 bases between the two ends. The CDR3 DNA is TGCGCCAGCAGCTACCTCCCGGGGCCCACTGAAGCTTTCTTT. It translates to CASSYLPGPTEAFF.

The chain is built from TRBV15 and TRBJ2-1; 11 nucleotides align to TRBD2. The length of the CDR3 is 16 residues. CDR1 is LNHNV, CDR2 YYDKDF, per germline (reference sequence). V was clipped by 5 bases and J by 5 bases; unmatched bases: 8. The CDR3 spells CATSPRLAGPHNEQFF. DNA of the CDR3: TGTGCCACCAGCCCAAGACTAGCGGGGCCCCACAATGAGCAGTTCTTC.